A selection of T cell receptor beta chains follows, all from one sample in a study of regulatory T cells in long-lasting Graves disease. Each CDR3 protein gets one entry after TCRdb re-called the multiplex PCR reads with MiXCR. This table holds 400,000 to 600,000 distinct CDR3 sequences, roughly 21% found once. The sequencing here drew on peripheral blood mononuclear cells (PBMCs), taken when the disease was refractory, from a patient treated with antithyroid drugs. These receptor sequences come from a female donor with Graves disease. CDR3s leave out the opening cysteine and the closing phenylalanine or tryptophan. A D gene is named only where the DNA matches it firmly. The listing skips clone size in some rows; elsewhere it reads once, few, many or a size class.

J gene | D gene | clone size | V gene | CDR3 protein
TRBJ2-7 | - | many | TRBV12-3/TRBV12-4 | ASSTHEATFYEQY
TRBJ2-5 | TRBD1 | few | TRBV7-3 | ASRPGQGIQETQY
TRBJ2-7 | TRBD2 | once | TRBV7-9 | ASSPWGGDFYEQY
TRBJ1-1 | - | - | TRBV29-1 | SVIRDWNTEAF
TRBJ1-3 | - | once | TRBV20-1 | SASFESGNTIY
TRBJ2-7 | TRBD2 | many | TRBV11-1 | ASSVEGAGLYEQY
TRBJ1-6 | - | - | TRBV3-1 | ASSQQVGSSPLH
TRBJ1-2 | TRBD1 | many | TRBV28 | ASLEGQGYPRGYGYT
TRBJ1-2 | - | many | TRBV6-5 | ASSYSQVNGYT
TRBJ1-5 | TRBD1 | few | TRBV30 | AWSGTGMIQPQH
TRBJ1-1 | TRBD1 | few | TRBV10-1 | ASRPGTGLNTEAF
TRBJ2-6 | - | - | TRBV6-1 | ASGTSGANVLT
TRBJ2-5 | TRBD2 | few | TRBV18 | ASSPGGDQETQY
TRBJ2-2 | TRBD2 | many | TRBV29-1 | SVEGLAGRTGELF
TRBJ2-1 | TRBD2 | - | TRBV29-1 | SVEGRGAFNEQF
TRBJ2-2 | TRBD1 | few | TRBV25-1 | ASSGQGKLTGELF
TRBJ2-5 | TRBD2 | - | TRBV20-1 | SAHPLAGVQETQY
TRBJ2-5 | - | many | TRBV27 | ASSSPEETQY
TRBJ1-1 | - | few | TRBV30 | AWSVPPPRGPEAF
TRBJ1-1 | - | - | TRBV7-9 | ASSLGNPRAEAF
TRBJ2-7 | - | few | TRBV20-1 | SAPRVGNEQY
TRBJ2-2 | TRBD2 | - | TRBV24-1 | ATRPGESGAGELF
TRBJ1-1 | - | - | TRBV3-1 | ASSSYRDPNTEAF
TRBJ2-7 | - | - | TRBV3-1 | ASSQIVRQTYEQY
TRBJ1-4 | TRBD1 | many | TRBV28 | ASRYTGGQKLF
TRBJ2-7 | - | many | TRBV12-5 | ASGLVTLLGANYEQY
TRBJ2-1 | - | few | TRBV7-9 | ASSFPRGTDYNEQF
TRBJ2-5 | TRBD2 | few | TRBV7-9 | ASSTGGVRETQY
TRBJ1-2 | - | many | TRBV28 | ASKPGPGDYGYT
TRBJ2-2 | - | - | TRBV15 | ATSREPGYTGELF
TRBJ2-5 | - | - | TRBV30 | AWSSGGGETQY
TRBJ2-3 | - | - | TRBV6-2/TRBV6-3 | ASSGENTQY
TRBJ2-3 | - | - | TRBV28 | ASQRRTDTQY
TRBJ1-1 | - | once | TRBV6-2/TRBV6-3 | ASSAGTLTTEAF
TRBJ2-7 | - | - | TRBV7-2 | ASSLNILAPRSEQY
TRBJ1-4 | - | many | TRBV13 | ASSKGTNEKLF
TRBJ1-1 | - | few | TRBV3-1 | ASSQVSRGTTMNTEAF
TRBJ1-1 | TRBD1 | - | TRBV30 | AWADRAMNTEAF
TRBJ1-2 | - | few | TRBV27 | ASSLQDPLGGYT
TRBJ2-7 | - | many | TRBV2 | ASRLGPEYEQY
TRBJ1-5 | TRBD1 | few | TRBV28 | ASHSGGQFHQPQH
TRBJ2-5 | - | many | TRBV28 | ASVPGTTQETQY
TRBJ2-5 | - | - | TRBV6-5 | ASSLLGYREPKETQY
TRBJ2-5 | - | many | TRBV20-1 | SVNTVGRGSTRETQY
TRBJ1-2 | - | - | TRBV6-5 | ASSYSPGRADGYT
TRBJ2-4 | TRBD1 | many | TRBV20-1 | SARDRVGGNIQY
TRBJ2-2 | - | few | TRBV19 | ASSMIGAGELF
TRBJ2-4 | - | many | TRBV12-5 | ASGSQGNIQY
TRBJ2-5 | TRBD1 | - | TRBV5-1 | ASSITGTGFQETQY
TRBJ1-5 | - | many | TRBV2 | ASTRRPEQPQH
TRBJ2-5 | TRBD1 | many | TRBV24-1 | ATSDLRTGDQETQY
TRBJ1-2 | TRBD1 | once | TRBV20-1 | SARPGQQLNYGYT
TRBJ1-1 | - | - | TRBV4-2 | ASSQDPGGLDTEAF
TRBJ2-7 | TRBD1 | few | TRBV6-2/TRBV6-3 | ASSRTGAASYEQY
TRBJ1-2 | TRBD1 | - | TRBV7-9 | AIRDRIYGYT
TRBJ1-1 | - | few | TRBV3-1 | ASSETVSTEAF
TRBJ2-5 | TRBD2 | many | TRBV28 | ASSSSGTPVQETRY
TRBJ1-3 | - | few | TRBV27 | ASSLGQHSGNTIY